The rows below give T cell receptor beta chains drawn from one sample of a study of blood T cell repertoires in COVID-19. TCRdb's copy holds only in-frame clones and misses some; the assay was immunoSEQ multiplex PCR. The sample carries 310,000 or so clones, over 80% recorded once. The sample was peripheral blood. Receptor source: a man younger than 45 with COVID-19, enrolled during active disease. The CDR3 runs from the conserved cysteine through the conserved F or W. A D gene is named only where the DNA matches it firmly. For some rows the clone size is stated as once, few or many, or as a class when expanded; others skip it.

j_call d_call v_call clone_size cdr3_nt cdr3_aa
TRBJ1-5 NA TRBV19 NA TGTGCCAGTAGTATTCAGTCTTATAGCAATCAGCCCCAGCATTTT CASSIQSYSNQPQHF
TRBJ1-1 NA TRBV18 NA TGTGCCAGCTCACCACCTCGGGGGGCGAACACTGAAGCTTTCTTT CASSPPRGANTEAFF
TRBJ2-5 TRBD2 TRBV4-3 NA TGCGCCAGCAGCCAATACTTAGGAGCGGGAGTCCAAGAGACCCAGTACTTC CASSQYLGAGVQETQYF
TRBJ1-5 NA TRBV27 NA TGTGCCAGCAGTTTACTGTCAGGGCTGGAGCAGCCCCAGCATTTT CASSLLSGLEQPQHF
TRBJ2-2 TRBD1 TRBV4-2 NA TGTGCCAGCAGCCAAGAAGCGACAGGGCCTACCGGGGAGCTGTTTTTT CASSQEATGPTGELFF
TRBJ2-7 TRBD2 TRBV4-2 NA TGTGCCAGCAGCCGAAGTTCCGGGACTAGCGGGACTTACTACGAGCAGTACTTC CASSRSSGTSGTYYEQYF
TRBJ1-5 NA TRBV6-6 NA TGTGCCAGCGGGTTTGGGGGGGCTCAGCCCCAGCATTTT CASGFGGAQPQHF
TRBJ1-6 TRBD1 TRBV7-2 NA TGTGCCAGCAGCTTATCCGGGACAGGGGGGAAACCCCTCCACTTT CASSLSGTGGKPLHF
TRBJ2-7 NA TRBV4-2 NA TGTGCCAGCAGCCAAGGAGGGGGATTCTACGAGCAGTACTTC CASSQGGGFYEQYF
TRBJ1-4 TRBD1 TRBV5-4 NA TGTGCCAGCAGACGTGACAGGGGTGGAAAACTGTTTTTT CASRRDRGGKLFF
TRBJ1-1 NA TRBV6-2/TRBV6-3 few TGTGCCAGCAGTTCCAGGGGTTACACTGAAGCTTTCTTT CASSSRGYTEAFF
TRBJ2-7 TRBD1 TRBV7-9 once TGTGCCAGCAGCCAAATCACAGGGGTTTGGTCCTACGAGCAGTACTTC CASSQITGVWSYEQYF
TRBJ2-1 TRBD2 TRBV28 NA TGTGCCAGCAGTACACCTGGGGCTAGCGGGAGTAATGAGCAGTTCTTC CASSTPGASGSNEQFF
TRBJ1-2 NA TRBV4-3 NA TGCGCCAGCAGCCAAGGGGTGGGGGGGACGGCTAACTATGGCTACACCTTC CASSQGVGGTANYGYTF
TRBJ2-5 NA TRBV28 NA TGTGCCAGCAGTTTAATTTCGGACAGAGAAGAGACCCAGTACTTC CASSLISDREETQYF
TRBJ2-7 NA TRBV6-5 once TGTGCCAGCAGTTATTCAGGGGACGCGCAGTACTTC CASSYSGDAQYF
TRBJ2-7 NA TRBV14 NA TGTGCCAGCAGCAAAATAACACAGATCTACGAGCAGTACTTC CASSKITQIYEQYF
TRBJ2-5 TRBD2 TRBV3-1/TRBV3-2 NA TGTGCCAGCAGCCAAGGGGAGGGAGAGACCCAGTACTTC CASSQGEGETQYF
TRBJ2-7 NA TRBV19 NA TGTGCCAGTAGTATAGGTGGGCTCTCCTACGAGCAGTACTTC CASSIGGLSYEQYF
TRBJ2-7 TRBD1 TRBV7-6 NA TGTGCCAGCAGCCCAGGACAGGTGGCATACGAGCAGTACTTC CASSPGQVAYEQYF
TRBJ2-7 NA TRBV14 NA TGTGCCAGCAGCCAAGAAGTGGCAGGGGACCCCTACGAGCAGTACTTC CASSQEVAGDPYEQYF
TRBJ1-4 NA TRBV28 few TGTGCCAGCAGTTTGCGGCAGTTTAATGAAAAACTGTTTTTT CASSLRQFNEKLFF
TRBJ2-5 NA TRBV5-6 NA TGTGCCAGCAGCTTGTATCGTAGCGACTCCCGACAAGAGACCCAGTACTTC CASSLYRSDSRQETQYF
TRBJ2-3 NA TRBV6-5 NA TGTGCCAGCAGTTACTACAGGGGCACAGATACGCAGTATTTT CASSYYRGTDTQYF
TRBJ1-2 TRBD1 TRBV19 NA TGTGCCAGTACTACCGGTCGGGGAGCAGGGGGCGTTGGTGGCTACACCTTC CASTTGRGAGGVGGYTF
TRBJ1-3 TRBD1 TRBV2 once TGTGCCAGCAGTGAAAACAGGGGTGGAAACACCATATATTTT CASSENRGGNTIYF
TRBJ2-4 NA TRBV2 NA TGTGCCAGCAGTAACGGGTTCGCCAAAAACATTCAGTACTTC CASSNGFAKNIQYF
TRBJ2-2 TRBD2 TRBV5-4 NA TGTGCCAGCAGGGGGATGGGAGGGTCGAACACCGGGGAGCTGTTTTTT CASRGMGGSNTGELFF
TRBJ1-5 NA TRBV5-4 once TGTGCCAGCAGCGTAGCAGAGAATCAGCCCCAGCATTTT CASSVAENQPQHF
TRBJ2-4 TRBD2 TRBV28 NA TGTGCCAGCAGTTTTTGGGCTAGCGGGAGGGGCAAAAACATTCAGTACTTC CASSFWASGRGKNIQYF
TRBJ2-7 TRBD1 TRBV6-6 NA TGTGCCAGCAGTTACCTGGGACAGGGTTACGAGCAGTACTTC CASSYLGQGYEQYF
TRBJ2-1 NA TRBV7-9 NA TGTGCCAGCAGCCCACCTAGTAGGGCGGGCAGGCAGCAGTTCTTC CASSPPSRAGRQQFF
TRBJ2-2 NA TRBV18 NA TGTGCCAGCTCACCGATTTCAGGGCCCGGGGAGCTGTTTTTT CASSPISGPGELFF
TRBJ2-2 NA TRBV5-4 NA TGTGCCAGCAGCTTGGGGAGGGGCAGGAACACCGGGGAGCTGTTTTTT CASSLGRGRNTGELFF
TRBJ2-5 NA TRBV19 NA TGTGCCAGTAGTATAGGGGAGGAGACCCAGTACTTC CASSIGEETQYF
TRBJ1-4 NA TRBV7-8 NA TGTGCCAGCAGCTTAGCCGGCGGGGAAAAACTGTTTTTT CASSLAGGEKLFF
TRBJ2-1 NA TRBV9 NA TGTGCCAGCAGCTCCCGCCGAGCGAATGAGCAGTTCTTC CASSSRRANEQFF
TRBJ2-7 TRBD2 TRBV15 NA TGTGCCACCAGCAGAGATTCTTTGGGGGTTGGCGGGAGCTACGAGCAGTACTTC CATSRDSLGVGGSYEQYF
TRBJ2-1 NA TRBV18 NA TGTGCCAGCTCACCAACTACCTCCTACAATGAGCAGTTCTTC CASSPTTSYNEQFF
TRBJ1-5 TRBD1 TRBV5-1 NA TGCGCCAGCGCAGCCGGGACAGGGAGCAATCAGCCCCAGCATTTT CASAAGTGSNQPQHF
TRBJ2-1 TRBD2 TRBV18 NA TGTGCCAGCTCACCACCGGGGAGACTAGCCGCCGGGAATGAGCAGTTCTTC CASSPPGRLAAGNEQFF
TRBJ1-1 TRBD1 TRBV4-1 NA TGCGCCAGCAGCCAAGTCTGGAGGGGGCCGTCGAACACTGAAGCTTTCTTT CASSQVWRGPSNTEAFF